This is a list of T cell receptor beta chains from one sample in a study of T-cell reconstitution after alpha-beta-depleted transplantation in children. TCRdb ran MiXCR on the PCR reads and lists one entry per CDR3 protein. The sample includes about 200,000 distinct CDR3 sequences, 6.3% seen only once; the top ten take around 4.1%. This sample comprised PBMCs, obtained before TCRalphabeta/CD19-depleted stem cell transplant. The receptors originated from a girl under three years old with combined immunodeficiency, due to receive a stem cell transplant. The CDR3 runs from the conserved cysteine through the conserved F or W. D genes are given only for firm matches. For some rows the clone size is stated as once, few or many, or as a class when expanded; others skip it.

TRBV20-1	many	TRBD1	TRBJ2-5	TGCAGTGCTAGAGAGTGGGACAGGAACGAAGAGACCCAGTACTTC	CSAREWDRNEETQYF
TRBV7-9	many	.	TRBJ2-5	TGTGCCAGCAGCTTAGGCAGTATCCAAGAGACCCAGTACTTC	CASSLGSIQETQYF
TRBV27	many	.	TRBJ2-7	TGTGCCAGCAGTCTTATCGGGAGTTTGCACGAGCAGTACTTC	CASSLIGSLHEQYF
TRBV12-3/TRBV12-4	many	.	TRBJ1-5	TGTGCCAGCAGTCCATCCCGCAGGGGATATAGCAATCAGCCCCAGCATTTT	CASSPSRRGYSNQPQHF
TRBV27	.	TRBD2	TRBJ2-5	TGTGCCAGCAGTCCGGGACTAGCGGGGGTCCATGAGACCCAGTACTTC	CASSPGLAGVHETQYF
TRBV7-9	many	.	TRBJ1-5	TGTGCCAGCAGCTTATGGGAAAATCAGCCCCAGCATTTT	CASSLWENQPQHF
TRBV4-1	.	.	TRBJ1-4	TGCGCCAGCAGCCAAGCCCGGGGGTTGGGTGAAAAACTGTTTTTT	CASSQARGLGEKLFF
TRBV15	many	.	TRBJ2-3	TGTGCCACCAGCAGGAACAGGGCCAGCACAGATACGCAGTATTTT	CATSRNRASTDTQYF
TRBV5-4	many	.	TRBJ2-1	TGTGCCAGCAGCTTGTTAGCCGACAATGAGCAGTTCTTC	CASSLLADNEQFF
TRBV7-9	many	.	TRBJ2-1	TGTGCCAGCAGCTTAGCTTTTAGCTCCTACAATGAGCAGTTCTTC	CASSLAFSSYNEQFF
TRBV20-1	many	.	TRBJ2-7	TGCAGTGCTAGAGGAACAGACTCCTACGAGCAGTACTTC	CSARGTDSYEQYF
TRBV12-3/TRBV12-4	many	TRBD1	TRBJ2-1	TGTGCCAGCAGCCGAGGTCGGACAGGGGTCAGGGATGAGCAGTTCTTC	CASSRGRTGVRDEQFF
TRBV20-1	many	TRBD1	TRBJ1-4	TGCAGTGCTAGAGTCCCCCCCGGGACAGTTAATGAAAAACTGTTTTTT	CSARVPPGTVNEKLFF
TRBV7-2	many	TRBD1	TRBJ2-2	TGTGCCAGCGGACAGGGTCCACATACCGGGGAGCTGTTTTTT	CASGQGPHTGELFF
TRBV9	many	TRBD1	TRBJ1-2	TGTGCCAGCAGCTCCGGGACAGGGGTAAGCTATGGCTACACCTTC	CASSSGTGVSYGYTF
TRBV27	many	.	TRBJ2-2	TGTGCCAGCAGTTTGTACAGGTCCGCGAACACCGGGGAGCTGTTTTTT	CASSLYRSANTGELFF
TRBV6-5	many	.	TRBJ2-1	TGTGCCAGCAGTTACTTTGCGGGCGGATCCAATGAGCAGTTCTTC	CASSYFAGGSNEQFF
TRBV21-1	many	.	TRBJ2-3	TGTGCCAGCAGCAAAGGCCGGACCTCCAGAGATACGCAGTATTTT	CASSKGRTSRDTQYF
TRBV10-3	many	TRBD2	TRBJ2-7	TGTGCCATCACCCCCGGGGAGGGCCTCTACGAGCAGTACTTC	CAITPGEGLYEQYF
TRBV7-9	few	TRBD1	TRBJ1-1	TGTGCCGTACAGGGGCGGTACGTGAACACTGAAGCTTTCTTT	CAVQGRYVNTEAFF
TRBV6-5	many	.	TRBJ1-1	TGTGCCAGCCACTTCTGGGGGTCGAACACTGAAGCTTTCTTT	CASHFWGSNTEAFF
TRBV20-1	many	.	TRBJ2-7	TGCAGTGCTAGAGAAGGGGAGCCCTCCTACGAGCAGTACTTC	CSAREGEPSYEQYF
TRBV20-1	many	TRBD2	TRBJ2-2	TGCAGTGCTAGAGCCTCTAGACTAGCGCTCACCGGGGAGCTGTTTTTT	CSARASRLALTGELFF
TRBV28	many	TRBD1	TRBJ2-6	TGTGCCAGCAGTTCCGGGACAGCCAACTCTGGGGCCAACGTCCTGACTTTC	CASSSGTANSGANVLTF
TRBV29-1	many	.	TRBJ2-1	TGCAGCGTGGGGTGGGGCTACCTGGGCAATGAGCAGTTCTTC	CSVGWGYLGNEQFF
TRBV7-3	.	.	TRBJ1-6	TGTGCCAGCAGCTTAAGAGGCCCGGGACCGGGGTCACCCCTCCACTTT	CASSLRGPGPGSPLHF
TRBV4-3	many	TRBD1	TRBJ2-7	TGCGCCAGCAGCGACGGGACAGGCCCCGTCGAGCAGTACTTC	CASSDGTGPVEQYF
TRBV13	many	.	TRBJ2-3	TGTGCCAGCAGCTTAGTCGAGGAGGGAGATACGCAGTATTTT	CASSLVEEGDTQYF
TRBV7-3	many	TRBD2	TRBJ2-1	TGTGCCAGCAGCTTAGAGCTAGCGGCCTACAATGAGCAGTTCTTC	CASSLELAAYNEQFF
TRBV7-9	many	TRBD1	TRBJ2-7	TGTGCCAGCAGCTCGACTCACAGGGGGCTAAACGAGCAGTACTTC	CASSSTHRGLNEQYF